The rows below give T cell receptor beta chains drawn from one sample of a study of cytomegalovirus exposure and HLA in healthy donors. Measured with immunoSEQ multiplex PCR; TCRdb has only the in-frame clones, and not every one. The sample records a few hundred thousand clones, approximately 90% being singletons. Sequences were obtained from PBMCs. The source is a woman aged 18 to 35 in good health and CMV-seronegative. Each CDR3 is given with its conserved first and last residue.

V gene: TRBV10-2; J gene: TRBJ1-6; CDR3 protein: CASSDRGQVVSPLHF
V gene: TRBV6-1; J gene: TRBJ2-6; CDR3 protein: CASSEFAAGDNVLTF
V gene: TRBV5-1; J gene: TRBJ2-1; CDR3 protein: CASSPDEGFFYNEQFF
V gene: TRBV6-6; J gene: TRBJ2-7; CDR3 protein: CASSGSSGRREQYF
V gene: TRBV5-5; J gene: TRBJ2-5; CDR3 protein: CASSLAAAGGTQYF
V gene: TRBV19; J gene: TRBJ1-2; CDR3 protein: CASNQDRYYGYTF
V gene: TRBV6-5; J gene: TRBJ1-4; CDR3 protein: CATSLRGQVDEKLFF
V gene: TRBV5-4; J gene: TRBJ2-6; CDR3 protein: CASSRRDSPRGANVLTF
V gene: TRBV28; J gene: TRBJ2-1; CDR3 protein: CASNPGTSGGKIYNEQFF
V gene: TRBV7-6; J gene: TRBJ2-5; CDR3 protein: CASSSFSSPRETQYF
V gene: TRBV9; J gene: TRBJ1-4; CDR3 protein: CASSPPGVGEKLFF
V gene: TRBV15; J gene: TRBJ2-2; CDR3 protein: CATSSDTGTGRGGELFF
V gene: TRBV10-2; J gene: TRBJ2-3; CDR3 protein: CASAQDSSTSTDTQYF
V gene: TRBV7-6; J gene: TRBJ2-7; CDR3 protein: CASSPLEIREQYF
V gene: TRBV7-2; J gene: TRBJ1-4; CDR3 protein: CASSLGGTGELGKLFF
V gene: TRBV10-1; J gene: TRBJ2-3; CDR3 protein: CASSGGREEDTQYF
V gene: TRBV27; J gene: TRBJ2-1; CDR3 protein: CASSPTYSGNRYDEQFF
V gene: TRBV5-1; J gene: TRBJ1-2; CDR3 protein: CASSLAPAGKANYVYTF
V gene: TRBV7-2; J gene: TRBJ2-4; CDR3 protein: CASSSGQTGIQYF
V gene: TRBV27; J gene: TRBJ2-4; CDR3 protein: CASSLGGGPKNIQYF
V gene: TRBV7-9; J gene: TRBJ1-4; CDR3 protein: CSSSRTSDEKLFF
V gene: TRBV18; J gene: TRBJ2-1; CDR3 protein: CASSVWTDPNEQFF
V gene: TRBV19; J gene: TRBJ2-1; CDR3 protein: CASRRLAGVNEQFF
V gene: TRBV7-6; J gene: TRBJ2-7; CDR3 protein: CASSLAGGPGGGEQYF
V gene: TRBV15; J gene: TRBJ2-7; CDR3 protein: CATSIDRAYEQYF
V gene: TRBV7-9; J gene: TRBJ2-1; CDR3 protein: CASSSRTSGDNEQFF
V gene: TRBV5-4; J gene: TRBJ2-7; CDR3 protein: CASSLTQGKYEQYF
V gene: TRBV4-2; J gene: TRBJ2-2; CDR3 protein: CASSQDASGVNTGELFF
V gene: TRBV15; J gene: TRBJ1-3; CDR3 protein: CATRPGSSGNTIYF
V gene: TRBV11-1; J gene: TRBJ2-3; CDR3 protein: CASSSYDRGTDTQYF
V gene: TRBV11-2; J gene: TRBJ1-2; CDR3 protein: CASSLASQGRKYGYTF
V gene: TRBV9; J gene: TRBJ2-1; CDR3 protein: CASSVGSPTAYNEQFF
V gene: TRBV7-2; J gene: TRBJ2-2; CDR3 protein: CASSLGGGSTGELFF
V gene: TRBV2; J gene: TRBJ2-7; CDR3 protein: CASSNPDRRSYEQYF
V gene: TRBV11-2; J gene: TRBJ2-7; CDR3 protein: CASSLDRPYHTYEQYF